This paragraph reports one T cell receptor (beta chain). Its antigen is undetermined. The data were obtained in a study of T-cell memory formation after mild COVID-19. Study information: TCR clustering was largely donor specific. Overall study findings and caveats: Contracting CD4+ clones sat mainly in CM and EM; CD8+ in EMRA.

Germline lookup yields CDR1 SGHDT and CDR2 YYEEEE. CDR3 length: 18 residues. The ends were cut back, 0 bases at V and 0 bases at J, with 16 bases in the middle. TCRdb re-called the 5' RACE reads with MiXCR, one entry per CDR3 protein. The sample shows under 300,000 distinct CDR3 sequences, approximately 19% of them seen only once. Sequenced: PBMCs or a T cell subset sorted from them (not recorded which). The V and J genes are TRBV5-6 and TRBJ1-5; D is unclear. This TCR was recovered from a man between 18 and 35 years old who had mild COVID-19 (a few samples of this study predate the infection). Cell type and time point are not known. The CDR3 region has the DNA TGTGCCAGCAGCTTGGCCGGCGGCACCGTTTATAGCAATCAGCCCCAGCATTTT. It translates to CASSLAGGTVYSNQPQHF. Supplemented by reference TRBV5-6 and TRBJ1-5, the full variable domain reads DAGVTQSPTHLIKTRGQQVTLRCSPKSGHDTVSWYQQALGQGPQFIFQYYEEEERQRGNFPDRFSGHQFPNYSSELNVNALLLGDSALYLCASSLAGGTVYSNQPQHFGDGTRLSIL.